The T cell receptor (beta chain) described here comes from a study of T cell repertoires in cytomegalovirus infection. Overall study context: Shared public TCR beta signatures pointed to both CMV infection and a matching HLA type.

Notes on the study in general: Predominance within the ex vivo response was attributable to HLA-C-restricted CMV-specific TCR beta clonotypes. Frequencies of public TCR beta families were cumulated, and this identified carriers of CMV plus the relevant HLA.

This clonotype is categorized as medium-sized. Antigen: not known. TCRdb used MiXCR to reprocess the reads, holding one entry per CDR3 protein. The sample carries about half a million distinct CDR3 sequences, around 35% recorded once. The CDR3 totals 14 residues. V gave up 6 bases and J gave up 4 bases; unmatched junction bases: 3. Germline CDR1 and CDR2: SGHTA and FQGNSA. The material was cultured PBMCs, obtained from culture after CMV antigen stimulation. The V call is TRBV7-2, the J call TRBJ2-2; TRBD1 agrees at 9 bases. This clonotype originated in a human donor in good health (CMV status not recorded). Some clones in this sample may be carry-over from other donors' samples. Here the CDR3 reads CASRRDRATGELFF. CDR3 bases: TGTGCCAGCAGGAGGGACAGGGCCACCGGGGAGCTGTTTTTT.